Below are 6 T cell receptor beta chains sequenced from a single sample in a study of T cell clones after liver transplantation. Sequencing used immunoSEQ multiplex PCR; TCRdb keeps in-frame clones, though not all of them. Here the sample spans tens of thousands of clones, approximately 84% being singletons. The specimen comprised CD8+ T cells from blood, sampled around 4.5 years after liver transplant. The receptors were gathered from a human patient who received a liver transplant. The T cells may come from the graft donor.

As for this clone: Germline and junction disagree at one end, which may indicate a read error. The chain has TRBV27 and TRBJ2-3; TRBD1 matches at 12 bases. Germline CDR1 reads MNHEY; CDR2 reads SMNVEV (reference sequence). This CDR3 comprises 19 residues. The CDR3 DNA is TGTGCCAGCAGTTTACTTACGGCCGACGGGACAGGGGGCACCGATACGCAGTATTTT. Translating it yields CASSLLTADGTGGTDTQYF.

CDR3 sequence (DNA): TGCGCCAGCGGCACAAGCTCCTACAATGAGCAGTTCTTC. This gives the protein CASGTSSYNEQFF. The chain links TRBV5-1 to TRBJ2-1; the D is unclear. This CDR3 region has 13 residues. Between the trimmed V and J ends, which lost 7 bases and 0 bases, there was a span of 8 bases. CDR1 is SGHRS, CDR2 YFSETQ, per germline.

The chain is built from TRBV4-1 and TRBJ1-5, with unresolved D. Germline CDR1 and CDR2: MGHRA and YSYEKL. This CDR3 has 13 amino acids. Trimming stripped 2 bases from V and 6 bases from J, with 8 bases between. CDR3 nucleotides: TGCGCCAGCAGCCAACCGTACGTTCAGCCCCAGCATTTT. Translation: CASSQPYVQPQHF.

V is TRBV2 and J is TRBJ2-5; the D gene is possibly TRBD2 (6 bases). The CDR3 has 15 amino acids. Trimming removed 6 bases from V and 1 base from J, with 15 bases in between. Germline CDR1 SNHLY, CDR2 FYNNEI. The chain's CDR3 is CASSDPTSLQETQYF. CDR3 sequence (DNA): TGTGCCAGCAGCGATCCAACTAGCCTCCAAGAGACCCAGTACTTC.

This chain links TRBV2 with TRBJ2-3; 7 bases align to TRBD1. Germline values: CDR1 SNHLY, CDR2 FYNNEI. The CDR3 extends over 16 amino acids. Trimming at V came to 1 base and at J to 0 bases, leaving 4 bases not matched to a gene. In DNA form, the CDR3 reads TGTGCCAGCAGTGAAGACAGGGGTTCTAGCACAGATACGCAGTATTTT. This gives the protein CASSEDRGSSTDTQYF.

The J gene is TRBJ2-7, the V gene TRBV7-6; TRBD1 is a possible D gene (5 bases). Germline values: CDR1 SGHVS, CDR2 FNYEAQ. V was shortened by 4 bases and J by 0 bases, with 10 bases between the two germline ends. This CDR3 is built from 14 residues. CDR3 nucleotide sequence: TGTGCCAGCAGCTCCCTTGGGGCCTCCTACGAGCAGTACTTC. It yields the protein CASSSLGASYEQYF.